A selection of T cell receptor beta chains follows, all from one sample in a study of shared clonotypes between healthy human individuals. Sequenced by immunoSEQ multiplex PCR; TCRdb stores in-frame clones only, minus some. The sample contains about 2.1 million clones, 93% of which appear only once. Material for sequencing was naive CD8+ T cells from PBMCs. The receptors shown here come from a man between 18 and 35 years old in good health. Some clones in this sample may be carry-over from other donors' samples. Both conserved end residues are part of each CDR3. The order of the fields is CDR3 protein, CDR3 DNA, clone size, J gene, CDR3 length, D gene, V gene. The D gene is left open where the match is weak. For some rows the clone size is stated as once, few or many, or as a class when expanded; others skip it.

CASSFAGVKNEQFF,TGTGCCAGCAGCTTTGCGGGAGTGAAAAATGAGCAGTTCTTC,NA,TRBJ2-1,14,TRBD2,TRBV7-9
CASSWTEKENTIYF,TGTGCCAGCAGCTGGACAGAAAAGGAAAACACCATATATTTT,NA,TRBJ1-3,14,NA,TRBV7-9
CASSGRGYEQYF,TGTGCCAGCAGTGGTCGGGGTTACGAGCAGTACTTC,NA,TRBJ2-7,12,NA,TRBV25-1
CASSPSADPRTGELFF,TGTGCCAGCAGCCCCTCGGCCGACCCTAGGACCGGGGAGCTGTTTTTT,NA,TRBJ2-2,16,NA,TRBV7-6
CASSLGGRGTEAFF,TGTGCCAGCAGCTTAGGAGGGCGGGGCACTGAAGCTTTCTTT,NA,TRBJ1-1,14,NA,TRBV7-2
CASSVAGNYGYTF,TGTGCCAGCAGCGTAGCAGGAAACTATGGCTACACCTTC,NA,TRBJ1-2,13,NA,TRBV9
CASSVNKDTQYF,TGTGCCAGCAGCGTTAACAAAGATACGCAGTATTTT,NA,TRBJ2-3,12,NA,TRBV9
CASSIRPGTSGSGGQYF,TGTGCCAGCAGTATCCGCCCAGGGACTAGCGGGAGTGGTGGGCAGTACTTC,NA,TRBJ2-7,17,TRBD2,TRBV27
CASSSGHLPAPGNTIYF,TGCGCCAGCAGCAGCGGACACCTACCAGCTCCCGGAAACACCATATATTTT,NA,TRBJ1-3,17,NA,TRBV5-1
CASSQGAGGTEAFF,TGCGCCAGCAGCCAAGGCGCGGGAGGCACTGAAGCTTTCTTT,NA,TRBJ1-1,14,NA,TRBV4-1
CASSTGLAGFPETQYF,TGTGCCAGCAGCACCGGACTAGCGGGATTTCCGGAGACCCAGTACTTC,NA,TRBJ2-5,16,TRBD2,TRBV5-6
CASSLREQNTEAFF,TGTGCCAGTAGTCTCCGTGAACAGAACACTGAAGCTTTCTTT,NA,TRBJ1-1,14,NA,TRBV19
CASSLAHGTGGGYTF,TGTGCCAGCAGTTTGGCGCACGGGACAGGGGGCGGCTACACCTTC,NA,TRBJ1-2,15,TRBD1,TRBV28
CSVSAGVYEQFF,TGCAGCGTATCCGCCGGGGTCTATGAGCAGTTCTTC,NA,TRBJ2-1,12,NA,TRBV29-1
CASSVLGDREGNQPQHF,TGTGCCAGCAGTGTATTAGGGGACAGGGAGGGAAATCAGCCCCAGCATTTT,NA,TRBJ1-5,17,TRBD1,TRBV2
CASSLAPGTEAFF,TGTGCCAGCAGTTTAGCCCCCGGCACTGAAGCTTTCTTT,NA,TRBJ1-1,13,NA,TRBV27
CASSSRLARGAFF,TGCGCCAGCAGCAGCCGTCTTGCAAGAGGAGCTTTCTTT,NA,TRBJ1-1,13,NA,TRBV5-1
CASSMQSSYEQYF,TGTGCCAGTAGTATGCAGAGCTCCTACGAGCAGTACTTC,NA,TRBJ2-7,13,NA,TRBV19
CASEGARDEQYF,TGTGCCAGCGAGGGGGCGCGGGACGAGCAGTACTTC,NA,TRBJ2-7,12,TRBD1,TRBV11-2
CASSAILRTVENTEAFF,TGTGCCAGCAGCGCGATACTGAGGACAGTGGAGAACACTGAAGCTTTCTTT,NA,TRBJ1-1,17,NA,TRBV7-9
CASSLAQTVPGNTIYF,TGTGCCAGCAGCTTAGCTCAGACAGTCCCTGGAAACACCATATATTTT,once,TRBJ1-3,16,NA,TRBV7-9
CASSSRRETYNEQFF,TGTGCCAGCAGCTCCCGGAGGGAGACCTACAATGAGCAGTTCTTC,NA,TRBJ2-1,15,NA,TRBV7-9